The 25 T cell receptor beta chains given below trace back to one sample, sequenced in a study of cytomegalovirus exposure and HLA in healthy donors. 60 Vbeta and 13 Jbeta primers were used in PCR. Repertoires were generated with immunoSEQ multiplex PCR, while TCRdb's copy carries only in-frame clones and drops some. The profile covers about 140,000 clones, with almost 85% appearing a single time and about 3.4% taken by the ten largest. The material sequenced was PBMCs. These receptors all come from a man between 18 and 35 years old in good health and CMV-seropositive.

This chain joins TRBV18 and TRBJ2-5; D gene uncertain. V was cut by 6 bases and J by 3 bases, with 11 bases left in between. The CDR3 extends over 13 amino acids. Germline-derived CDR1 and CDR2 are KGHSH and LQKENI. This CDR3 reads CASSPWREETQYF. The CDR3 DNA reads as TGTGCCAGCTCCCCATGGAGAGAAGAGACCCAGTACTTC.

The chain couples TRBV9 to TRBJ2-5; tentative D call: TRBD1 (6 bases). With 1 base removed from V and 5 bases from J, the gap between germline ends came to 15 bases. The germline V gene encodes CDR1 SGDLS and CDR2 YYNGEE. This CDR3 is built from 15 residues. CDR3 bases: TGTGCCAGCAGCGTAAACAGCCAGGGGAAGGAGACCCAGTACTTC. It specifies CASSVNSQGKETQYF.

The J gene is TRBJ2-7, the V gene TRBV7-3; 10 bases are shared with TRBD2. This CDR3 comprises 15 residues. The V and J ends lost 4 bases and 0 bases, in that order; junction bases with no gene match: 3. Germline V gene lookup returns CDR1 SGHTA and CDR2 FQGTGA. CDR3 loop: CASSSGLARSYEQYF. DNA for the CDR3: TGTGCCAGCAGCTCGGGACTAGCGCGCTCCTACGAGCAGTACTTC.

As DNA, the CDR3 is TGCGCCAGCAGCAGCCTTGGACAGGGCACCGGGGAGCTGTTTTTT. Translating gives CASSSLGQGTGELFF. The chain combines TRBV5-1 with TRBJ2-2, with TRBD1 matching 8 bases. Losses at the gene ends were 4 bases for V and 4 bases for J; bases not matched to a gene: 6. The CDR3 runs 15 residues. CDR1 SGHRS and CDR2 YFSETQ come from the germline V gene.

A few counts support this clone. The chain recombines TRBV5-6 with TRBJ1-5; D possibly corresponds to TRBD1 (5 bases). Germline V CDR1 and CDR2: SGHDT, YYEEEE. V was cut by 4 bases and J by 4 bases, with 6 bases left in between. The CDR3 runs to 12 residues. This chain's CDR3 is CASSRQNQPQHF. DNA for the CDR3: TGTGCCAGCAGCAGACAGAATCAGCCCCAGCATTTT.

This chain connects TRBV27 to TRBJ1-5, with 8 nucleotides matching TRBD1. The junction had 10 bases not matched to a gene; V was cut back by 5 bases and J by 4 bases. The CDR3 length is 16 residues. CDR1 MNHEY and CDR2 SMNVEV come from the germline V gene (reference sequence). CDR3 amino acids: CASSPTGQGGNQPQHF. In DNA form, the CDR3 reads TGTGCCAGCAGTCCGACCGGACAGGGAGGGAATCAGCCCCAGCATTTT.

This chain connects TRBV11-2 to TRBJ1-1; 8 bases map to TRBD1. V was pared by 4 bases and J by 2 bases, with 9 bases of the junction left unmatched. Germline loops: CDR1 SGHAT, CDR2 FQNNGV. The CDR3 runs to 16 residues. The CDR3 is CASSSTGGGSNTEAFF. The CDR3, as DNA: TGTGCCAGCAGCTCCACAGGGGGGGGGTCCAACACTGAAGCTTTCTTT.

The chain employs TRBV6-5 and TRBJ2-7; 7 nucleotides line up with TRBD1. The CDR3 runs 14 residues. Trimming at V came to 8 bases and at J to 9 bases, leaving 16 bases not matched to a gene. Germline V gene sequence: CDR1 MNHEY, CDR2 SVGAGI. CDR3 in DNA: TGTGCCAGCGCCCCGGAACAGGGGCGAAAGACGCAGTACTTC. Protein sequence: CASAPEQGRKTQYF.

This clone was seen only once. The chain joins TRBV5-1 to TRBJ2-7; 15 bases agree with TRBD2. The CDR3 has 17 amino acids. Trimming took 3 bases from V and 2 from J; bases not matched to a gene: 6. CDR1 and CDR2 from the germline V gene are SGHRS and YFSETQ. Written as DNA, the CDR3 is TGCGCCAGCAGCTCTCCCGGACTAGCGGGAGGGGCCTACGAGCAGTACTTC. This sequence encodes CASSSPGLAGGAYEQYF.

There are a few counts of this clone. V gene TRBV5-5 combines with J gene TRBJ1-2, with D possibly being TRBD1 (5 bases). Per the germline V gene, CDR1 is SGHKS and CDR2 is YYEKEE (reference sequence). There are 16 residues in the CDR3. V was clipped by 5 bases and J by 2 bases, with 19 bases between them. This chain's CDR3 is CASSFMPMSGNYGYTF. The CDR3 DNA reads TGTGCCAGCAGTTTTATGCCAATGTCAGGGAACTATGGCTACACCTTC.

This clone was seen a handful of times. This sequence joins TRBV19 and TRBJ2-5, with 9 bases lining up with TRBD1. Germline V CDR1 and CDR2: LNHDA, SQIVND (reference sequence). Germline trimming cut 5 bases from V and 5 bases from J; bases unmatched to any gene: 9. The CDR3 has 15 amino acids. Written as DNA, the CDR3 is TGTGCCAGTAGTCCCGGGACAGGGAGCCAGGAGACCCAGTACTTC. Translation gives CASSPGTGSQETQYF.

This clone showed up just once. This chain links TRBV13 with TRBJ2-2, with 13 bases fitting TRBD2. The CDR3 loop spans 18 amino acids. Germline V gives CDR1 PRHDT, CDR2 FYEKMQ (reference sequence). V shed 4 bases and J 6 bases; nucleotides not matched to a gene: 11. The CDR3: CASSSLGTSGIRAGELFF. Here the CDR3 DNA reads TGTGCCAGCAGCTCCCTCGGGACTAGCGGGATCAGGGCCGGGGAGCTGTTTTTT.

The V and J genes are TRBV6-1 and TRBJ2-1, with a possible D match to TRBD2 (6 bases). The CDR3 is made up of 15 amino acids. CDR1 and CDR2 (germline): MNHNS, SASEGT. V gave up 6 bases and J gave up 0 bases, with 12 bases separating them. CDR3: CASREGRSSYNEQFF. The CDR3 region has the DNA TGTGCCAGCAGGGAGGGACGGTCCTCCTACAATGAGCAGTTCTTC.

This clone is a singleton in its sample. V gene TRBV5-1 combines with J gene TRBJ1-2; 9 nucleotides line up with TRBD1. CDR1 and CDR2 (germline): SGHRS, YFSETQ. The V segment lost 0 bases and the J segment 4 bases; nucleotides outside the gene matches: 4. CDR3 size: 15 residues. CDR3 amino acids: CASSLAGTGLYGYTF. CDR3 DNA sequence: TGCGCCAGCAGCTTGGCCGGGACAGGGCTCTATGGCTACACCTTC.

V is TRBV30 and J is TRBJ1-2, with D perhaps matching TRBD1 (5 bases). CDR1 GTSNPN and CDR2 SVGIG come from the germline V gene (reference sequence). CDR3 size: 13 residues. Trimming took 3 bases from V and 3 from J, leaving 11 bases between them. CDR3 loop: CAWSEDSYYGYTF. The DNA of the CDR3 is TGTGCCTGGAGCGAAGACAGCTACTATGGCTACACCTTC.

The gene calls are TRBV6-1 and TRBJ2-1, with 8 nucleotides matching TRBD1. The CDR3 is 17 residues long. Germline V gene data show CDR1 as MNHNS and CDR2 as SASEGT. V shed 4 bases and J 4 bases; nucleotides not matched to a gene: 12. The CDR3 loop reads CASSGRGQGFIYNEQFF. The CDR3 DNA reads as TGTGCCAGCAGTGGACGTGGACAGGGATTCATTTACAATGAGCAGTTCTTC.

The rearrangement joins TRBV28 to TRBJ2-1, with 14 bases that match TRBD2. The germline CDR1 and CDR2 sequences are MDHEN and SYDVKM. The junction had 8 bases not matched to a gene; V was cut back by 4 bases and J by 9 bases. This CDR3 contains 16 residues. The CDR3 DNA is TGTGCCAGCAGTTCCCCGGGACTAGCGGGAGCGGGTGAGCAGTTCTTC. Translation: CASSSPGLAGAGEQFF.

The chain uses TRBV19 and TRBJ2-7; weak D call: TRBD1 (8 bases). Germline-derived CDR1 and CDR2 are LNHDA and SQIVND (reference sequence). V was trimmed by 3 bases and J by 0 bases, leaving 15 bases between them. The CDR3 totals 16 residues. In nucleotides, the CDR3 is TGTGCCAGTAGTATGGGAGGGCAGGGGGCCTCCTACGAGCAGTACTTC. Protein sequence: CASSMGGQGASYEQYF.

V is TRBV4-1 and J is TRBJ1-1, with D possibly TRBD1 on 5 matching bases. This CDR3 spans 15 amino acids. CDR1 and CDR2 from the germline V gene are MGHRA and YSYEKL. Deletions cut 0 bases from V and 4 bases from J, with 12 bases between. The CDR3 here is CASSQEGTWGTEAFF. The DNA of the CDR3 is TGCGCCAGCAGCCAAGAGGGGACTTGGGGCACTGAAGCTTTCTTT.

V and J are TRBV5-1 and TRBJ2-3, with TRBD2 as a possible D gene (5 bases). The CDR3 totals 14 residues. Germline values: CDR1 SGHRS, CDR2 YFSETQ. Trimming cost V 2 bases and J 0 bases, with 7 bases left between them. The CDR3 loop reads CASSLRTSTDTQYF. DNA of the CDR3: TGCGCCAGCAGCTTAAGGACTAGCACAGATACGCAGTATTTT.

The chain is built from TRBV5-1 and TRBJ1-1; D gene unclear. CDR3 length equals 14 residues. With 4 bases removed from V and 1 base from J, the gap between germline ends came to 11 bases. Per the germline V gene, CDR1 is SGHRS and CDR2 is YFSETQ. The CDR3 is CASSVRRENTEAFF. In DNA form, the CDR3 reads TGCGCCAGCAGCGTGAGACGGGAGAACACTGAAGCTTTCTTT.

The gene calls are TRBV6-5 and TRBJ1-1; 7 bases match TRBD1. Looked up from germline, CDR1 is MNHEY and CDR2 is SVGAGI. With 4 bases clipped from V and 7 bases from J, the junction kept 9 bases outside the gene matches. There are 14 residues in the CDR3. The chain's CDR3 is CASSSQGVWSEAFF. As DNA, the CDR3 is TGTGCCAGCAGTTCCCAGGGGGTTTGGAGTGAAGCTTTCTTT.

The CDR3 region has the DNA TGTGCCAGCAGCCGGGTGGACTGGTACCAAGAGACCCAGTACTTC. This translates into CASSRVDWYQETQYF. This chain links TRBV7-9 with TRBJ2-5; D might be TRBD2 (5 bases). Looked up from germline, CDR1 is SEHNR and CDR2 is FQNEAQ (reference sequence). The V end was cut by 5 bases, the J end by 0 bases, with 13 bases between. CDR3 length: 15 amino acids.

This clone was observed once. The chain employs TRBV7-6 and TRBJ1-3; no definite D call. Germline CDR1 SGHVS, CDR2 FNYEAQ. This CDR3 has 17 residues. Trimming took off 5 bases at V and 0 bases at J, with 17 bases between the two ends. CDR3 region: CASSPRPGRSSGNTIYF. CDR3 bases: TGTGCCAGCAGCCCACGGCCAGGCCGCAGCTCTGGAAACACCATATATTTT. Looking up the rest from reference TRBV7-6 and TRBJ1-3 gives the full variable domain: GAGVSQSPRYKVTKRGQDVALRCDPISGHVSLYWYRQALGQGPEFLTYFNYEAQQDKSGLPNDRFSAERPEGSISTLTIQRTEQRDSAMYRCASSPRPGRSSGNTIYFGEGSWLTVV.

This clone was seen once. The V call is TRBV29-1, the J call TRBJ2-3; TRBD2 aligns across 11 bases. The germline CDR1 and CDR2 sequences are SQVTM and ANQGSEA. The trim removed 8 bases at V and 3 bases at J, leaving 7 bases unmatched. The CDR3 is made up of 14 amino acids. The CDR3: CSFVAGGGTDTQYF. The CDR3 DNA is TGCAGCTTCGTAGCGGGAGGGGGGACAGATACGCAGTATTTT.